The clone carrying this T cell receptor beta chain was seen many times. This sample was included in a study of T-cell memory formation after mild COVID-19. It was 5'RACE with constant-segment primers that produced the TCR alpha and TCR beta cDNA libraries, which carried sample barcodes and UMIs. Each CDR3 protein is one row after TCRdb ran MiXCR on the 5' RACE reads. This sample has roughly 600,000 distinct CDR3 sequences, with over 15% found just once. The CDR3 is 16 residues long. The germline CDR1 and CDR2 sequences are MNHEY and SVGAGI. The J segment lost 5 bases and the V segment lost 6 bases, leaving 12 bases of the junction unmatched.

Sequencing was performed on PBMCs or a T cell subset sorted from them (not recorded which). The genes are TRBV6-5 and TRBJ2-5; TRBD2 agrees at 10 bases. The receptor's source is an adult woman who had mild COVID-19 (a few samples of this study predate the infection). Cell type and time point are not known. DNA for the CDR3: TGTGCCAGCAGCCCCCGTCCGGGACTAGCGCATGAGACCCAGTACTTC. Amino acid sequence: CASSPRPGLAHETQYF.